This is a list of T cell receptor beta chains from one sample in a study of CD8+ T cells in alopecia areata. Generated by immunoSEQ multiplex PCR, the TCRdb table keeps only in-frame clones and is missing some. The sample has about 200,000 clones, 58% seen once. The material sequenced was CD4+ T cells sorted from blood, taken at week 24, from a patient treated with tofacitinib. Receptors originate from a human donor with alopecia areata. CDR3s include the opening cysteine and the closing phenylalanine or tryptophan. The listing skips clone size in some rows; elsewhere it reads once, few, many or a size class.

cdr3_aa,j_call,cdr3_length,clone_size,v_call
CASSARAGTGIEAFF,TRBJ1-1,15,-,TRBV9
CASSPKAFGNYEQYF,TRBJ2-7,15,-,TRBV11-2
CSGINSGQGKSYEQYF,TRBJ2-7,16,-,TRBV29-1
CASSSLPTSLETQYF,TRBJ2-5,15,few,TRBV28
CASRTQNTEAFF,TRBJ1-1,12,-,TRBV6-5
CATSRDLRRETQYF,TRBJ2-5,14,-,TRBV15
CASSFDRVSYNEQFGEQFF,TRBJ2-1,19,-,TRBV5-4
CASSPLGPEETQYF,TRBJ2-5,14,-,TRBV7-2
CASSLVLSLDAQYF,TRBJ2-3,14,-,TRBV7-6
CASSAPAAGLYGYTF,TRBJ1-2,15,-,TRBV25-1
CASSVADTQYF,TRBJ2-3,11,-,TRBV9
CAWSADENYGYTF,TRBJ1-2,13,few,TRBV30
CASSDRSGERNEQYF,TRBJ2-7,15,once,TRBV25-1
CASSEDWDTQYF,TRBJ2-3,12,many,TRBV11-2
CASSQDPAGGVEQFF,TRBJ2-1,15,few,TRBV4-3
CASSYGEVNEQFF,TRBJ2-1,13,-,TRBV5-1
CASSLKTGGNEQFF,TRBJ2-1,14,-,TRBV5-4
CSAKVSGEQYF,TRBJ2-7,11,-,TRBV20-1
CASRGLAGGDNEQFF,TRBJ2-1,15,-,TRBV28
CASSRRAGSEAFF,TRBJ1-1,13,once,TRBV27
CASSPKVQGNTNTEAFF,TRBJ1-1,17,-,TRBV18
CASSQRTGGGTEAFF,TRBJ1-1,15,-,TRBV5-1